The 30 T cell receptor beta chains below were found in one sample sequenced in a study of T cell responses to AZD1222 COVID-19 vaccine. Repertoires were generated with immunoSEQ multiplex PCR, while TCRdb's copy carries only in-frame clones and drops some. The sample holds about 120,000 clones; roughly 90% are singletons and the top ten take around 1%. The sample consisted of peripheral blood, taken 28 days after the second AZD1222 dose. These receptors came from an adult who received the AZD1222 COVID-19 vaccine.

The CDR3 sequence is CASSEFTGEQDTQYF. The CDR3 DNA sequence: TGTGCCAGCAGTGAATTTACAGGGGAACAGGATACGCAGTATTTT. This chain uses TRBV6-1 with TRBJ2-3; 7 bases agree with TRBD1. CDR3 length equals 15 residues. V gave up 2 bases and J gave up 6 bases; unmatched junction bases: 8. Germline CDR1 is MNHNS and CDR2 is SASEGT.

V usage is TRBV19 and J usage is TRBJ1-3; D is perhaps TRBD1 (5 bases). V lost 6 bases and J 2 bases, leaving 14 bases between the germline ends. This CDR3 contains 15 residues. Germline assignment: CDR1 LNHDA and CDR2 SQIVND (reference sequence). The CDR3 sequence is CASRRDDSTGNTIYF. CDR3 bases: TGTGCCAGTAGAAGGGACGATAGCACTGGAAACACCATATATTTT.

The genes are TRBV6-4 and TRBJ1-2, with 8 bases identical to TRBD1. In germline, CDR1 is MRHNA, CDR2 SNTAGT. The length of the CDR3 is 13 residues. Losses at the gene ends were 6 bases for V and 7 bases for J; bases not matched to a gene: 7. CDR3 nucleotides: TGTGCCAGCAGAGCCGGGACAGGTCGTGGCTACACCTTC. The encoded protein is CASRAGTGRGYTF.

This sequence joins TRBV6-5 and TRBJ2-7; TRBD1 matches at 8 bases. Germline values: CDR1 MNHEY, CDR2 SVGAGI. CDR3 length equals 13 residues. After removal of 6 bases from V and 5 bases from J, the junction contained 6 bases not matched to a gene. The CDR3 bases are TGTGCCAGCAGGGATGGACAGGGCCACGAGCAGTACTTC. Translated: CASRDGQGHEQYF.

V usage is TRBV2 and J usage is TRBJ1-1; D call uncertain. The V gene lost 3 bases and the J gene lost 0 bases, with 11 bases spanning the gap. The CDR3 is 15 residues long. Germline V gene data show CDR1 as SNHLY and CDR2 as FYNNEI. The CDR3 is CASSEGRAMNTEAFF. CDR3 sequence (DNA): TGTGCCAGCAGTGAGGGGAGAGCCATGAACACTGAAGCTTTCTTT.

This chain uses TRBV12-3 or TRBV12-4 with TRBJ1-2; a weak D match, TRBD1 (5 bases). The V gene lost 4 bases and the J gene lost 8 bases, with 14 bases spanning the gap. The CDR3 contains 13 residues. The CDR3 loop is CASSSTVPWGYTF. The CDR3 nucleotides read TGTGCCAGCAGTTCGACAGTCCCCTGGGGCTACACCTTC.

The V and J genes are TRBV29-1 and TRBJ2-2; D gene uncertain. This CDR3 is 14 amino acids long. Germline CDR1 and CDR2: SQVTM and ANQGSEA. V lost 7 bases, J lost 0 bases, and 12 bases lay in between. This CDR3 is CSGAGPANTGELFF. CDR3 DNA: TGCAGCGGGGCCGGACCGGCGAACACCGGGGAGCTGTTTTTT.

This clone has more than one count but fewer than ten. The CDR3 protein is CASSQDRGAGAPDTQYF. The CDR3 DNA follows: TGTGCCAGCAGCCAAGATCGGGGAGCGGGAGCCCCAGATACGCAGTATTTT. V gene TRBV3-1 (or the pseudogene TRBV3-2) combines with J gene TRBJ2-3; 8 bases match TRBD2. Germline assignment: CDR1 LGHDT and CDR2 YNNKEL (reference sequence). This CDR3 contains 17 residues. With V trimmed by 0 bases and J by 4 bases, 9 bases remained unmatched.

This chain connects TRBV11-2 to TRBJ1-1; TRBD1 agrees at 8 bases. Per the germline V gene, CDR1 is SGHAT and CDR2 is FQNNGV. V lost 0 bases and J lost 5; bases outside the gene matches: 2. This CDR3 spans 14 amino acids. The CDR3 DNA reads TGTGCCAGCAGCTTAGACAGGGGGCGAACTGAAGCTTTCTTT. This translates into CASSLDRGRTEAFF.

The chain recombines TRBV18 with TRBJ2-7, with D possibly being TRBD2 (6 bases). Per germline, CDR1 KGHSH and CDR2 LQKENI. The CDR3 loop spans 14 amino acids. V lost 0 bases to trimming and J lost 7 bases, with 13 bases between them. CDR3 sequence reads: CASSPPSVRGEQYF. The DNA for the CDR3 is TGTGCCAGCTCACCACCATCGGTCCGGGGGGAGCAGTACTTC.

The chain links TRBV3-1 (or the pseudogene TRBV3-2) to TRBJ2-7; no reliable D call. The V gene lost 3 bases and the J gene lost 1 base, with 13 bases spanning the gap. The germline V gene has CDR1 LGHDT and CDR2 YNNKEL (reference sequence). The CDR3 is 15 amino acids. The CDR3 region has the DNA TGTGCCAGCAGCCAGGGATCTTACCCGTCCTACGAGCAGTACTTC. It yields the protein CASSQGSYPSYEQYF.

The chain uses TRBV7-7 and TRBJ1-1, with D perhaps TRBD1 (6 bases). Per the germline V gene, CDR1 is SSHAT and CDR2 is FNYEAQ (reference sequence). The V gene lost 3 bases and the J gene lost 7 bases, with 21 bases spanning the gap. CDR3 size: 16 residues. This chain's CDR3 is CASSLGTVRGANEAFF. The DNA for the CDR3 is TGTGCCAGCAGCTTGGGGACGGTAAGGGGGGCGAATGAAGCTTTCTTT.

The rearrangement joins TRBV13 to TRBJ1-2, with D maybe TRBD1 (5 bases). Trimming took 4 bases from V and 0 from J, leaving 6 bases between them. Germline lookup yields CDR1 PRHDT and CDR2 FYEKMQ (reference sequence). This CDR3 region has 13 residues. The CDR3, as DNA: TGTGCCAGCAGCTGGGGGGCTAACTATGGCTACACCTTC. Protein product: CASSWGANYGYTF.

This chain links TRBV6-2 or TRBV6-3 with TRBJ2-5; 8 bases are a match to TRBD1. The V gene's germline CDR1 is MNHEY and CDR2 SVGEGT. V was pared by 5 bases and J by 9 bases, with 8 bases of the junction left unmatched. CDR3 length equals 13 residues. The CDR3 sequence is CASSQERQGSQYF. The CDR3, as DNA: TGTGCCAGCAGTCAAGAACGACAGGGGTCCCAGTACTTC.

This rearrangement joins TRBV2 to TRBJ2-1; D is perhaps TRBD2 (5 bases). The CDR3 extends over 13 amino acids. The ends were cut back, 7 bases at V and 5 bases at J, with 12 bases in the middle. Germline V lookup: CDR1 SNHLY, CDR2 FYNNEI. CDR3 DNA: TGTGCCAGCACCTACACGAGGGACAATGAGCAGTTCTTC. As protein: CASTYTRDNEQFF.

The chain couples TRBV6-5 to TRBJ2-5; D is possibly TRBD1 (5 bases). The CDR3 runs 14 residues. Trimming took 0 bases from V and 2 from J, leaving 7 bases between them. CDR1 is MNHEY and CDR2 is SVGAGI in the germline V gene. The CDR3 sequence is CASSYSYRQETQYF. DNA of the CDR3: TGTGCCAGCAGTTACTCGTACAGGCAAGAGACCCAGTACTTC.

V and J are TRBV30 and TRBJ2-4; 7 positions match TRBD2. The CDR3 is made up of 12 amino acids. The V and J ends lost 3 bases and 6 bases, in that order; junction bases with no gene match: 2. In germline, CDR1 is GTSNPN, CDR2 SVGIG (reference sequence). The CDR3 protein is CAWSGLGNIQYF. The CDR3 DNA reads TGTGCCTGGAGCGGACTAGGAAACATTCAGTACTTC.

J is TRBJ2-1 and V is TRBV30, with TRBD2 matching over 7 bases. CDR3 length equals 14 residues. Germline CDR1 and CDR2: GTSNPN and SVGIG (reference sequence). V lost 4 bases to trimming and J lost 3 bases; unmatched junction nucleotides: 6. The CDR3 is CAWTPTSSYNEQFF. The DNA of the CDR3 is TGTGCCTGGACCCCGACTAGCAGCTACAATGAGCAGTTCTTC.

The chain joins TRBV5-8 to TRBJ1-2; possible D gene TRBD1, 5 bases. The CDR3 is 14 residues long. V was cut by 4 bases and J by 4 bases, with 14 bases left in between. The V gene's germline CDR1 is SGHTS and CDR2 YDEGEE. The CDR3: CASSKRQTSYGYTF. The CDR3 nucleotides read TGTGCCAGCAGCAAGCGACAGACAAGCTATGGCTACACCTTC.

V gene TRBV3-1 (or the pseudogene TRBV3-2) combines with J gene TRBJ1-4; no clear D gene. Germline V gene lookup returns CDR1 LGHDT and CDR2 YNNKEL (reference sequence). This CDR3 contains 14 residues. The germline V and J ends were trimmed by 4 bases and 7 bases, with 13 bases remaining between them. In DNA form, the CDR3 reads TGTGCCAGCAGCCGGCGGGAGGGAGGTGAAAAACTGTTTTTT. Translated, it gives CASSRREGGEKLFF.

The count of this clone is one. The chain uses TRBV3-1 (or the pseudogene TRBV3-2) and TRBJ2-3, with TRBD1 matching over 7 bases. The CDR3 sequence is 15 residues long. The V segment lost 4 bases and the J segment 4 bases; nucleotides outside the gene matches: 8. Germline CDR1 and CDR2: LGHDT and YNNKEL (reference sequence). CDR3 nucleotides: TGTGCCAGCAGCCTTAGACAGGGTGTCGCAGATACGCAGTATTTT. It codes for CASSLRQGVADTQYF.

J is TRBJ1-1 and V is TRBV3-1 (or the pseudogene TRBV3-2); no firm D call. V was shortened by 0 bases and J by 0 bases, with 2 bases between the two germline ends. The germline V gene encodes CDR1 LGHDT and CDR2 YNNKEL (reference sequence). The CDR3 has 13 amino acids. This CDR3 reads CASSQDLNTEAFF. CDR3 bases: TGTGCCAGCAGCCAAGATCTGAACACTGAAGCTTTCTTT.

A word on this clone: One junction end does not reproduce the germline sequence, and a read error may be involved. The chain recombines TRBV19 with TRBJ1-1, with D possibly matching TRBD1 (5 bases). This CDR3 is built from 14 residues. Germline V gives CDR1 LNHDA, CDR2 SQIVND (reference sequence). The CDR3: CASSILGTNTGAFF. In nucleotides, the CDR3 is TGTGCCAGTAGTATTTTGGGGACCAACACTGGAGCTTTCTTT.

CDR3: CASSPFGGSYRYGYTF. The CDR3 DNA follows: TGTGCCAGCAGCCCCTTTGGGGGGAGCTATCGCTATGGCTACACCTTC. V usage is TRBV7-9 and J usage is TRBJ1-2, with TRBD1 as a possible D gene (5 bases). CDR3 size: 16 residues. Germline CDR1 SEHNR, CDR2 FQNEAQ (reference sequence). The V end was cut by 5 bases, the J end by 4 bases, with 20 bases between.

The CDR3 is CASSQYRSTYGYTF. The CDR3 DNA sequence: TGTGCCAGCAGCCAGTATAGAAGCACCTATGGCTACACCTTC. The V and J genes are TRBV3-1 (or the pseudogene TRBV3-2) and TRBJ1-2; D unclear. The V and J ends lost 3 bases and 4 bases respectively, with 12 bases between them. From germline, CDR1 is LGHDT and CDR2 YNNKEL (reference sequence). There are 14 residues in the CDR3.

The chain links TRBV9 to TRBJ2-1; 9 bases are a match to TRBD2. CDR3 size: 18 residues. Germline V gene data show CDR1 as SGDLS and CDR2 as YYNGEE. J lost 7 bases, V lost 4 bases, and 18 bases had no gene match. CDR3 protein: CASSTSRLAGVPLNEQFF. The CDR3 DNA sequence: TGTGCCAGCAGCACAAGTAGATTAGCGGGAGTCCCCCTTAATGAGCAGTTCTTC.

This chain joins TRBV28 and TRBJ2-6; D is perhaps TRBD1 (6 bases). CDR1 is MDHEN and CDR2 is SYDVKM in the germline V gene. The CDR3 spans 15 residues. Trimming shortened V by 6 bases and J by 4 bases, and 13 bases separated the two germline ends. CDR3 protein: CASSLQGQGANVLTF. The CDR3 bases are TGTGCCAGCAGCCTCCAAGGACAGGGGGCCAACGTCCTGACTTTC.

This sequence joins TRBV6-5 and TRBJ2-1; a weak D match, TRBD2 (6 bases). V gave up 4 bases and J gave up 4 bases, with 14 bases separating them. From germline, CDR1 is MNHEY and CDR2 SVGAGI. CDR3 length equals 15 residues. The DNA for the CDR3 is TGTGCCAGCAGTTTCGGGTCTAGCGAATACAATGAGCAGTTCTTC. This encodes CASSFGSSEYNEQFF.

V is TRBV19 and J is TRBJ2-4, with D unresolved. The length of the CDR3 is 15 residues. Germline loops: CDR1 LNHDA, CDR2 SQIVND (reference sequence). V shed 5 bases and J shed 3 bases, with 14 bases lying between them. The CDR3 region is CASSLGSVGKNIQYF. The CDR3 nucleotides are TGTGCCAGTAGTTTAGGGTCGGTGGGCAAAAACATTCAGTACTTC.

The chain recombines TRBV7-9 with TRBJ1-1, with D unresolved. The V end lost 5 bases, the J end lost 3 bases, and 13 bases lay between the germline ends. This CDR3 spans 14 amino acids. Germline loops: CDR1 SEHNR, CDR2 FQNEAQ (reference sequence). In nucleotides, the CDR3 is TGTGCCAGCAGCGCCAACGGGAGGGACACTGAAGCTTTCTTT. It specifies CASSANGRDTEAFF.